Listed below are T cell receptor beta chains from one sample, sequenced in a study of T-cell reconstitution after alpha-beta-depleted transplantation in children. A single record per CDR3 protein comes from TCRdb applying MiXCR to the PCR reads. The sample includes fewer than 750,000 distinct CDR3 sequences, 25% to 30% seen only once; the top ten take just over 35%. The material was PBMCs, obtained before TCRalphabeta/CD19-depleted stem cell transplant. These receptors were obtained from a boy under two years old with Wiskott-Aldrich syndrome, due to receive a stem cell transplant. Each CDR3 is given with its conserved first and last residue. The D gene is left open where the match is weak. Where a row states a size, it is once, few, many or the class of an expanded clone; other rows omit it.

clone_size: many
j_call: TRBJ2-5
d_call: .
v_call: TRBV5-1
cdr3_aa: CASSLDGETQYF
cdr3_nt: TGTGCCAGCAGCTTGGATGGGGAGACCCAGTACTTC

clone_size: few
j_call: TRBJ2-5
d_call: .
v_call: TRBV7-9
cdr3_aa: CASSLRNQETQYF
cdr3_nt: TGTGCCAGCAGCTTAAGGAACCAAGAGACCCAGTACTTC

clone_size: few
j_call: TRBJ2-1
d_call: .
v_call: TRBV6-5
cdr3_aa: CASSYAGPYNEQFF
cdr3_nt: TGTGCCAGCAGTTACGCGGGACCGTACAATGAGCAGTTCTTC

clone_size: .
j_call: TRBJ1-5
d_call: .
v_call: TRBV30
cdr3_aa: CAWREQGVNQPQHF
cdr3_nt: TGTGCCTGGAGGGAACAGGGTGTGAATCAGCCCCAGCATTTT

clone_size: many
j_call: TRBJ1-1
d_call: .
v_call: TRBV7-9
cdr3_aa: CASSPLNTEAFF
cdr3_nt: TGTGCCAGCAGCCCGCTGAACACTGAAGCTTTCTTT

clone_size: .
j_call: TRBJ2-7
d_call: .
v_call: TRBV5-1
cdr3_aa: CASSFGDTRSYEQYF
cdr3_nt: TGCGCCAGCAGCTTTGGGGACACCCGCTCCTACGAGCAGTACTTC

clone_size: .
j_call: TRBJ2-2
d_call: .
v_call: TRBV11-2
cdr3_aa: CASSLHGATGELFF
cdr3_nt: TGTGCCAGCAGCTTGCACGGGGCCACCGGGGAGCTGTTTTTT

clone_size: few
j_call: TRBJ2-7
d_call: .
v_call: TRBV5-1
cdr3_aa: CASSSRDITYEQYF
cdr3_nt: TGCGCCAGCAGCTCCCGGGACATAACCTACGAGCAGTACTTC

clone_size: .
j_call: TRBJ2-3
d_call: TRBD2
v_call: TRBV20-1
cdr3_aa: CSASRLAGADTQYF
cdr3_nt: TGCAGTGCTAGTAGATTAGCGGGAGCAGATACGCAGTATTTT

clone_size: .
j_call: TRBJ2-1
d_call: .
v_call: TRBV6-1
cdr3_aa: CASSVLSSYNEQFF
cdr3_nt: TGTGCCAGCAGTGTCCTAAGCTCCTACAATGAGCAGTTCTTC

clone_size: .
j_call: TRBJ2-3
d_call: .
v_call: TRBV27
cdr3_aa: CASSSPPRTDTQYF
cdr3_nt: TGTGCCAGCAGTTCTCCACCACGCACAGATACGCAGTATTTT

clone_size: few
j_call: TRBJ2-2
d_call: TRBD1
v_call: TRBV5-1
cdr3_aa: CASRPDRGHGELFF
cdr3_nt: TGCGCCAGCAGGCCTGACAGGGGACACGGGGAGCTGTTTTTT

clone_size: few
j_call: TRBJ2-2
d_call: .
v_call: TRBV11-1
cdr3_aa: CASSFGSGNGELFF
cdr3_nt: TGTGCCAGCAGCTTCGGGTCAGGGAACGGGGAGCTGTTTTTT

clone_size: .
j_call: TRBJ2-1
d_call: TRBD2
v_call: TRBV3-1
cdr3_aa: CASSHLAGGGEQFF
cdr3_nt: TGTGCCAGCAGCCATCTAGCGGGAGGAGGTGAGCAGTTCTTC

clone_size: .
j_call: TRBJ1-2
d_call: .
v_call: TRBV5-4
cdr3_aa: CASRIGSGIANYGYTF
cdr3_nt: TGTGCCAGCAGGATTGGGTCAGGGATAGCTAACTATGGCTACACCTTC

clone_size: few
j_call: TRBJ2-1
d_call: .
v_call: TRBV27
cdr3_aa: CASSPDRYYNEQFF
cdr3_nt: TGTGCCAGCAGCCCCGACAGATACTACAATGAGCAGTTCTTC

clone_size: .
j_call: TRBJ2-1
d_call: .
v_call: TRBV19
cdr3_aa: CASSIGGTLGYNEQFF
cdr3_nt: TGTGCCAGTAGTATCGGAGGGACGTTGGGCTACAATGAGCAGTTCTTC

clone_size: .
j_call: TRBJ2-3
d_call: .
v_call: TRBV5-1
cdr3_aa: CASSWGADTQYF
cdr3_nt: TGCGCCAGCAGCTGGGGAGCAGATACGCAGTATTTT